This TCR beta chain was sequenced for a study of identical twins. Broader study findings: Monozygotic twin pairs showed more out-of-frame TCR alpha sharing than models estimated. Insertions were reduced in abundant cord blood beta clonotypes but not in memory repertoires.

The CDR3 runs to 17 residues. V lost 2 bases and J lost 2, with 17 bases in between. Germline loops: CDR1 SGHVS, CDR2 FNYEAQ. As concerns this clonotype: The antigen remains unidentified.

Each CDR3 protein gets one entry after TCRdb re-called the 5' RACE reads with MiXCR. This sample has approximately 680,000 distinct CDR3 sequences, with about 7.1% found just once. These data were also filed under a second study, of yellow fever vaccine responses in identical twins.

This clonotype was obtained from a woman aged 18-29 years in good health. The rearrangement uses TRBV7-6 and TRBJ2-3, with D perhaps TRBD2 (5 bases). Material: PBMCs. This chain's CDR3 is CASSLFTGETYTDTQYF. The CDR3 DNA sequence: TGTGCCAGCAGCTTATTTACCGGGGAAACCTACACAGATACGCAGTATTTT.